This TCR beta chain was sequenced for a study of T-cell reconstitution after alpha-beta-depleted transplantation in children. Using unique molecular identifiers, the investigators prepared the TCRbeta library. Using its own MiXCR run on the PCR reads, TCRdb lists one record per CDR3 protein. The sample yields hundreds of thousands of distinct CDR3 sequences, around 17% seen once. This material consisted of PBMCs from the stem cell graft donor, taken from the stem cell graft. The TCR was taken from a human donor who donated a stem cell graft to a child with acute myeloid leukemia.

CDR3 bases: TGTGCCAGCTATAGGGGTACCTATGGCTACACCTTC. Translation: CASYRGTYGYTF. The rearrangement uses TRBV6-1 and TRBJ1-2, with D maybe TRBD1 (5 bases). Trimming removed 8 bases at V and 4 bases at J, with 11 bases between. This CDR3 is built from 12 residues. Per germline, CDR1 MNHNS and CDR2 SASEGT.